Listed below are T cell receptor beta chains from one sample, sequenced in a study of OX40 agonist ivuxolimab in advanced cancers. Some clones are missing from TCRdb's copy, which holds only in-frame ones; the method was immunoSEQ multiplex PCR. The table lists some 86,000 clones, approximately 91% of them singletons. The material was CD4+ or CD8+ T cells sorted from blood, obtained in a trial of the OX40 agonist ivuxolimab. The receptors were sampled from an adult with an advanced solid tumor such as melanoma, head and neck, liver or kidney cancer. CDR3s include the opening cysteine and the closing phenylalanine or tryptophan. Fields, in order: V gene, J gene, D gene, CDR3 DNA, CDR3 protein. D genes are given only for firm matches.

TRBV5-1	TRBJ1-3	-	TGCGCCAGCAGCTTAAATCCGGGCTTGTGGGGAAACACCATATATTTT	CASSLNPGLWGNTIYF
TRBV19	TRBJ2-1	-	TGTGCCAGTAGTATTAGTAGTCAATACAATGAGCAGTTCTTC	CASSISSQYNEQFF
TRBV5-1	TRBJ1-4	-	TGCGCCAGCAGCACCGGCGGAAAAGGGGAAAAACTGTTTTTT	CASSTGGKGEKLFF
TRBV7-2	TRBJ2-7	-	TGTGCCAGCAGCTCCCGACTGTACGAGCAGTACTTC	CASSSRLYEQYF
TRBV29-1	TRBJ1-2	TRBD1	TGCAGCGTTGATAGAGACAGGGTGGGGAACTATGGCTACACCTTC	CSVDRDRVGNYGYTF
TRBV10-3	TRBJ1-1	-	TGTGCCATCAGTGGTGCGGGTGGGAACACTGAAGCTTTCTTT	CAISGAGGNTEAFF
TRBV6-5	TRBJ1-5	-	TGTGCCAGCAGGGTACGTGGGGGCTGGCAGCCCCAGCATTTT	CASRVRGGWQPQHF
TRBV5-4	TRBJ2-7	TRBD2	TGTGCCAGCAGCTTGGGGGGAAGCGGGAGGGCCTACGAGCAGTACTTC	CASSLGGSGRAYEQYF
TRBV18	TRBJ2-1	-	TGTGCCAGCTCACCAGGGGGTAGTGAGCAGTTCTTC	CASSPGGSEQFF
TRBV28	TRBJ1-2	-	TGTGCCAGCAGCCCGAACTATGGCTACACCTTC	CASSPNYGYTF